This TCR beta chain was identified during a study of cytomegalovirus exposure and HLA in healthy donors. The overall study: Of a few hundred genotyped donors, more than 65% grouped in the Caucasian-associated ancestry cluster.

The CDR3 runs to 15 residues. The V and J ends lost 5 bases and 10 bases, in that order; junction bases with no gene match: 13. The germline V gene encodes CDR1 SGHNT and CDR2 YENEEA. Primers for the PCR totalled 60 Vbeta and 13 Jbeta. Authors' data handling: Some 11 million of the roughly 77 million unique TCR beta chains counted in a later analysis were shared. The data were produced by immunoSEQ multiplex PCR, yet TCRdb's version contains in-frame clones alone and is incomplete. The V and J calls and clone size were taken over from that table, and D and trimming were inferred from the DNA. The table includes 75,000 to 100,000 clones, about 74% detected once. Study conclusions and caveats: Highly shared sequence variants in one cluster were likely a sequencing artifact. Later, an analysis showed that TCR beta chains associated with HLA were more clonally expanded than others that were equally common.

Notes on this clone: Its antigen remains unidentified.

The chain joins TRBV11-3 to TRBJ2-1, with TRBD2 matching over 8 bases. This clonotype was sampled from a male donor in good health and CMV-seronegative. The source material was PBMCs. Here the CDR3 DNA reads TGTGCCAGCAGCCCCGGGCCAGCGGGAGAGGGGGAGCAGTTCTTC. The encoded protein is CASSPGPAGEGEQFF.